This is a list of T cell receptor beta chains from one sample in a study of blood T cell repertoires in COVID-19. Clones were sequenced by immunoSEQ multiplex PCR, and TCRdb holds only the in-frame ones, with some missing. The table records 170,000 or so clones, roughly 78% of them present only once. What was sequenced was peripheral blood. These receptors all come from a man between 65 and 85 years old with active or convalescent COVID-19. CDR3s include the opening cysteine and the closing phenylalanine or tryptophan.

cdr3_length v_call cdr3_aa
16 TRBV27 CASSLFGQGAPKTQHF
14 TRBV7-2 CASSIRLAGGELFF
14 TRBV18 CASSQAATNSPLHF
14 TRBV30 CAWSTGGSTDTQYF
17 TRBV14 CASSQISAGVIQGEQYF
17 TRBV11-2 CASSKTGGARGVGELFF
12 TRBV30 CAWSVRGDTQYF
17 TRBV7-9 CASSLGVRQGGNNEQFF
17 TRBV7-3 CASSLTAGTSGMDEQFF
14 TRBV6-6 CASSYADRVDGYTF
17 TRBV7-9 CASSLGLAGVRSGELFF
14 TRBV7-9 CASRPGQGYNEQFF
16 TRBV5-1 CASSLLLAGGADTQYF
12 TRBV25-1 CASSLTGAEQYF
14 TRBV5-1 CASSLITAGLEQYF
14 TRBV29-1 CSVGGTGGNQPQHF
15 TRBV11-3 CASSLGGAGSDEQFF
18 TRBV4-2 CASSQDFAGVHRGYGYTF
21 TRBV10-1 CASSDQRQGAHIASGANVLTF
10 TRBV19 CASCGEKLFF
14 TRBV9 CASSVQGGNYGYTF
15 TRBV2 CASSIQGTNTDTQYF
15 TRBV3-1/TRBV3-2 CASSDSGSITGELFF
14 TRBV2 CASGEAGSSYEQYF
14 TRBV18 CASSPDTLNTEAFF
14 TRBV5-1 CASSFQGSGTEAFF
15 TRBV6-5 CASSPGGARGQPQHF
16 TRBV9 CASSVASSTSAGELFF
12 TRBV12-3/TRBV12-4 CASSTTNYGYTF
14 TRBV15 CATGTSGGGETQYF
16 TRBV10-3 CAISDPGRESKNIQYF
18 TRBV14 CASSQDYLSGTGANVLTF
16 TRBV7-2 CASSLVPGQGNYGYTF
13 TRBV6-6 CASSLGTAYEQYF
13 TRBV12-3/TRBV12-4 CASSSSRGYEQYF
14 TRBV29-1 CSVELAGDQETQYF
14 TRBV5-1 CASGRTGNTGELFF
15 TRBV18 CASSQQGGYNSPLHF
14 TRBV15 CATNRDATKEKLFF
15 TRBV6-1 CASSEMLAGKETQYF
16 TRBV9 CASSITGVPALETQYF
14 TRBV7-3 CASRGRGDGGELFF
14 TRBV7-9 CASSLAPDKETQYF